One and the same sample provided the 9 T cell receptor beta chains below, sequenced in a study of cytotoxic CD8 clonotypes in ibrutinib-treated CLL (dated by TCRdb to about 2021). This specimen's time point label, interpreted: about eleven months on ibrutinib. The library came from the immunoSEQ multiplex PCR assay. This is the immuneACCESS table as TCRdb keeps it, with only in-frame sequences that have V and J called. A part of the clones is gone; compared with another copy, unresolved V genes explain less than half, and the rest is unexplained. For this sample there are roughly 220,000 clones; approximately 75% appear just once. Roughly 10% of the sample comes from the top ten. The sequencing used PBMCs, collected after 12 months of ibrutinib treatment. Receptors were obtained from a human donor with chronic lymphocytic leukemia.

This clone came up once. The CDR3 nucleotides read TGCGCCAGCAGCCAAGGGGGGAGCACTGAAGCTTTCTTT. It specifies CASSQGGSTEAFF. The genes are TRBV4-1 and TRBJ1-1; a weak D match, TRBD1 (5 bases). CDR1 is MGHRA, CDR2 YSYEKL, per germline. With 1 base removed from V and 4 bases from J, the gap between germline ends came to 7 bases. The CDR3 covers 13 residues.

Notes on this clone: Additional DNA sequences in this sample encode the identical CDR3. The genes are TRBV19 and TRBJ1-1; maybe TRBD1 (6 bases). The CDR3 extends over 12 amino acids. Trimming shortened V by 7 bases and J by 1 base, and 7 bases separated the two germline ends. CDR1 is LNHDA and CDR2 is SQIVND in the germline V gene (reference sequence). The CDR3 protein is CASKGGNTEAFF. DNA of the CDR3: TGTGCCAGTAAAGGGGGGAACACTGAAGCTTTCTTT.

The gene calls are TRBV29-1 and TRBJ2-7; D possibly corresponds to TRBD1 (6 bases). The V end lost 5 bases, the J end lost 0 bases, and 14 bases lay between the germline ends. CDR3 size: 14 residues. Germline V gene lookup returns CDR1 SQVTM and CDR2 ANQGSEA. The CDR3 DNA reads as TGCAGCGTTAGTAGGGGGTCCAGCTCCTACGAGCAGTACTTC. It encodes CSVSRGSSSYEQYF.

This clone was counted once. CDR3 DNA: TGCAGCGTGGGGGGACTAGGGTACAATGAGCAGTTCTTC. Protein sequence: CSVGGLGYNEQFF. The V gene is TRBV29-1, the J gene TRBJ2-1; 8 bases line up with TRBD2. The CDR3 is made up of 13 amino acids. In germline, CDR1 is SQVTM, CDR2 ANQGSEA. The V gene end was trimmed by 6 bases and the J gene end by 4 bases; junction bases not matched to a gene: 5.

The chain joins TRBV19 to TRBJ2-7; unclear D gene. The CDR3 contains 11 residues. CDR1 and CDR2 from the germline V gene are LNHDA and SQIVND (reference sequence). Deletions cut 5 bases from V and 5 bases from J, with 7 bases between. The CDR3 sequence: CASSWSHEQYF. The DNA of the CDR3 is TGTGCCAGTAGTTGGAGCCACGAGCAGTACTTC.

On this clone: Germline is not matched at one junction end, which may reflect a read error. This chain links TRBV6-1 with TRBJ1-2; D remains ambiguous. There are 11 residues in the CDR3. The germline V gene encodes CDR1 MNHNS and CDR2 SASEGT. This chain's CDR3 is CASSYGPVATF. CDR3 nucleotides: TGTGCCAGCAGTTACGGCCCCGTCGCAACTTTC.

This rearrangement joins TRBV9 to TRBJ2-1, with 7 nucleotides matching TRBD1. CDR1 SGDLS and CDR2 YYNGEE come from the germline V gene. J lost 9 bases, V lost 3 bases, and 9 bases had no gene match. The CDR3 totals 14 residues. CDR3 loop: CASSGYRGSGEQFF. Here the CDR3 DNA reads TGTGCCAGCAGCGGATACAGGGGTTCCGGTGAGCAGTTCTTC.

This chain joins TRBV6-5 and TRBJ1-1, with D possibly TRBD1 on 6 matching bases. Germline V lookup: CDR1 MNHEY, CDR2 SVGAGI. The CDR3 is 15 amino acids. V dropped 5 bases and J dropped 1 base, with 14 bases sitting between them. The CDR3 region is CASSRGGSSNTEAFF. The CDR3 DNA follows: TGTGCCAGCAGTCGGGGGGGCAGTTCGAACACTGAAGCTTTCTTT.

This chain connects TRBV6-5 to TRBJ2-2; D not certain. The CDR3 loop spans 14 amino acids. V gave up 5 bases and J gave up 0 bases, with 7 bases separating them. The germline V gene encodes CDR1 MNHEY and CDR2 SVGAGI. CDR3 in amino acids: CASSPWANTGELFF. CDR3 nucleotides: TGTGCCAGCAGTCCATGGGCGAACACCGGGGAGCTGTTTTTT.